This is a list of T cell receptor beta chains from one sample in a study of STAT5B mutations in CD4+ large granular lymphocyte leukemia. The repertoire was sequenced with immunoSEQ multiplex PCR; TCRdb's copy has only in-frame clones and lacks some. The sample carries 30,000 to 40,000 clones, 75% to 85% recorded once. Source material: CD4+ T cells from blood buffy coats. The source is a human donor in good health. The CDR3 runs from the conserved cysteine through the conserved F or W. Each record gives: CDR3 length, clone size, J gene, V gene, D gene, CDR3 DNA, CDR3 protein. D genes are given only for firm matches. Some rows mark clone size as missing; the rest say once, few, many or name a class of expanded clone.

cdr3_length: 15; clone_size: .; j_call: TRBJ1-4; v_call: TRBV6-5; d_call: .; cdr3_nt: TGTGCCAGCACCAGGAGGCCGGCAACTAATGAAAAACTGTTTTTT; cdr3_aa: CASTRRPATNEKLFF
cdr3_length: 16; clone_size: .; j_call: TRBJ2-1; v_call: TRBV28; d_call: .; cdr3_nt: TGTGCCAGCACCTCGGGGTTCTCGCGATCCTACAATGAGCAGTTCTTC; cdr3_aa: CASTSGFSRSYNEQFF
cdr3_length: 14; clone_size: .; j_call: TRBJ1-1; v_call: TRBV5-1; d_call: .; cdr3_nt: TGCGCCAGCAGCTTGATGGGAGCAGCCCCTGAAGCTTTCTTT; cdr3_aa: CASSLMGAAPEAFF
cdr3_length: 16; clone_size: .; j_call: TRBJ2-1; v_call: TRBV6-5; d_call: TRBD1; cdr3_nt: TGTGCCAGCAGTTACGACAGGGGGCAGTCCTACAATGAGCAGTTCTTC; cdr3_aa: CASSYDRGQSYNEQFF
cdr3_length: 13; clone_size: few; j_call: TRBJ1-1; v_call: TRBV7-3; d_call: .; cdr3_nt: TGTGCCAGCAGCTCCGGACGGAACACTGAAGCTTTCTTT; cdr3_aa: CASSSGRNTEAFF
cdr3_length: 15; clone_size: .; j_call: TRBJ2-5; v_call: TRBV25-1; d_call: TRBD1; cdr3_nt: TGTGCCAGCAGTGAAGGGACAGGCCCCCCCGAGACCCAGTACTTC; cdr3_aa: CASSEGTGPPETQYF
cdr3_length: 15; clone_size: .; j_call: TRBJ2-1; v_call: TRBV5-1; d_call: .; cdr3_nt: TGCGCCAGCAGGGGTCTCGGCAGGGCCGACAATGAGCAGTTCTTC; cdr3_aa: CASRGLGRADNEQFF
cdr3_length: 16; clone_size: .; j_call: TRBJ1-1; v_call: TRBV11-2; d_call: TRBD1; cdr3_nt: TGTGCCAGCAGCCCTCGATCCGGGACAGGGAACACTGAAGCTTTCTTT; cdr3_aa: CASSPRSGTGNTEAFF
cdr3_length: 14; clone_size: .; j_call: TRBJ2-5; v_call: TRBV5-4; d_call: .; cdr3_nt: TGTGCCGGCGTAAAAGGGGGGCCGGAGGAGACCCAGTACTTC; cdr3_aa: CAGVKGGPEETQYF
cdr3_length: 11; clone_size: once; j_call: TRBJ1-4; v_call: TRBV30; d_call: .; cdr3_nt: TGTGCCTGGAGTGTTATGGAAAAACTGTTTTTT; cdr3_aa: CAWSVMEKLFF
cdr3_length: 16; clone_size: .; j_call: TRBJ2-2; v_call: TRBV11-1; d_call: .; cdr3_nt: TGTGCCAGCAGCTTAGGGGACGGGGATTTCACCGGGGAGCTGTTTTTT; cdr3_aa: CASSLGDGDFTGELFF
cdr3_length: 12; clone_size: .; j_call: TRBJ2-1; v_call: TRBV6-6; d_call: .; cdr3_nt: TGTGCCAGCAGTAGCCTTAGGGATGAGCAGTTCTTC; cdr3_aa: CASSSLRDEQFF
cdr3_length: 14; clone_size: .; j_call: TRBJ1-3; v_call: TRBV9; d_call: .; cdr3_nt: TGTGCCAGCAGCGGGCCATACTCTGGAAACACCATATATTTT; cdr3_aa: CASSGPYSGNTIYF
cdr3_length: 12; clone_size: .; j_call: TRBJ1-5; v_call: TRBV15; d_call: .; cdr3_nt: TGTGCCACCAGCGGGGTATCAGGGCCCCAGCATTTT; cdr3_aa: CATSGVSGPQHF
cdr3_length: 14; clone_size: .; j_call: TRBJ2-4; v_call: TRBV19; d_call: .; cdr3_nt: TGTGCCAGTAGTCCGCAGGGGACCAAAAACATTCAGTACTTC; cdr3_aa: CASSPQGTKNIQYF
cdr3_length: 13; clone_size: .; j_call: TRBJ1-2; v_call: TRBV12-5; d_call: .; cdr3_nt: TGTGCTAGTGGGACGTTACAGGGCTATGGCTACACCTTC; cdr3_aa: CASGTLQGYGYTF
cdr3_length: 15; clone_size: .; j_call: TRBJ1-1; v_call: TRBV27; d_call: TRBD1; cdr3_nt: TGTGCCAGCAGCCCCGGGACAGGATATAACACTGAAGCTTTCTTT; cdr3_aa: CASSPGTGYNTEAFF
cdr3_length: 13; clone_size: .; j_call: TRBJ2-1; v_call: TRBV7-8; d_call: TRBD1; cdr3_nt: TGTGCCAGCAGCTCAATGACAGGGGGCGGGCAGTTCTTC; cdr3_aa: CASSSMTGGGQFF
cdr3_length: 13; clone_size: few; j_call: TRBJ1-2; v_call: TRBV19; d_call: .; cdr3_nt: TGTGCCAGTAGTCGAGGGGAGGCCTATGGCTACACCTTC; cdr3_aa: CASSRGEAYGYTF
cdr3_length: 17; clone_size: .; j_call: TRBJ2-6; v_call: TRBV5-1; d_call: .; cdr3_nt: TGCGCCAGCAGCTTGGGGGGAGTACAATCTGGGGCCAACGTCCTGACTTTC; cdr3_aa: CASSLGGVQSGANVLTF
cdr3_length: 18; clone_size: .; j_call: TRBJ1-1; v_call: TRBV11-3; d_call: .; cdr3_nt: TGTGCCAGCAGCTTAAGGCGTTCGGAGGAGGGGTATAGGACTGAAGCTTTCTTT; cdr3_aa: CASSLRRSEEGYRTEAFF
cdr3_length: 12; clone_size: .; j_call: TRBJ2-7; v_call: TRBV28; d_call: .; cdr3_nt: TGTGCCAGCAGTTCCTCAAGGTGGGAGCAGTACTTC; cdr3_aa: CASSSSRWEQYF
cdr3_length: 15; clone_size: .; j_call: TRBJ2-5; v_call: TRBV30; d_call: .; cdr3_nt: TGTGCCTGGAGCCACGGGAGTAGGTACCAAGAGACCCAGTACTTC; cdr3_aa: CAWSHGSRYQETQYF
cdr3_length: 15; clone_size: .; j_call: TRBJ1-1; v_call: TRBV28; d_call: .; cdr3_nt: TGTGCCAGCAGTTCCAGTTTGTGGTTTCGCACTGAAGCTTTCTTT; cdr3_aa: CASSSSLWFRTEAFF
cdr3_length: 16; clone_size: .; j_call: TRBJ2-1; v_call: TRBV25-1; d_call: TRBD1; cdr3_nt: TGTGCCAGCAGTGAAAAGGGGACAGGGTCCTTCCATGAGCAGTTCTTC; cdr3_aa: CASSEKGTGSFHEQFF
cdr3_length: 17; clone_size: .; j_call: TRBJ2-3; v_call: TRBV5-4; d_call: TRBD2; cdr3_nt: TGTGCCAGCAGCTTGATAGCGGGGGGGCCCCGCACAGATACGCAGTATTTT; cdr3_aa: CASSLIAGGPRTDTQYF
cdr3_length: 15; clone_size: .; j_call: TRBJ2-1; v_call: TRBV7-9; d_call: TRBD2; cdr3_nt: TGTGCCAGCAGCTTTCCGGGGCTAGCGGGGAATGAGCAGTTCTTC; cdr3_aa: CASSFPGLAGNEQFF
cdr3_length: 13; clone_size: .; j_call: TRBJ1-6; v_call: TRBV6-5; d_call: .; cdr3_nt: TGTGCCAGCAGTGAGGTTGGGAGGTCACCCCTCCACTTT; cdr3_aa: CASSEVGRSPLHF
cdr3_length: 18; clone_size: .; j_call: TRBJ2-3; v_call: TRBV5-1; d_call: TRBD2; cdr3_nt: TGCGCCAGCAGCTCCGCTCTACTAGCGGGAGATAGCACAGATACGCAGTATTTT; cdr3_aa: CASSSALLAGDSTDTQYF
cdr3_length: 14; clone_size: few; j_call: TRBJ1-2; v_call: TRBV6-4; d_call: TRBD1; cdr3_nt: TGTGCCAGCAGTGACACCGAGACAGGGGGAGGCTACACCTTC; cdr3_aa: CASSDTETGGGYTF
cdr3_length: 15; clone_size: .; j_call: TRBJ1-5; v_call: TRBV10-2; d_call: TRBD1; cdr3_nt: TGCGCCAGCAGACATGACAGGGCTACCAATCAGCCCCAGCATTTT; cdr3_aa: CASRHDRATNQPQHF
cdr3_length: 11; clone_size: few; j_call: TRBJ1-1; v_call: TRBV20-1; d_call: .; cdr3_nt: TGCAGTGCTAGTCTGGCAGGGGTCGCTTTCTTT; cdr3_aa: CSASLAGVAFF